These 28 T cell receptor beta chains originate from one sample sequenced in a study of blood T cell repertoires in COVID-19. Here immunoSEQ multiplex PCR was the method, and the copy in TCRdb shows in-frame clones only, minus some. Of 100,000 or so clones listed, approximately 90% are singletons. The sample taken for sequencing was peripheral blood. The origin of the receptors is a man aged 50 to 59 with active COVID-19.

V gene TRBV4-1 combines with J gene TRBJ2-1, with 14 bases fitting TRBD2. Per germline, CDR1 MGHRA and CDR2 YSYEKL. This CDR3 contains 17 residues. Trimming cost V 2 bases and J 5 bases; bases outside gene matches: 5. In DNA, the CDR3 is TGCGCCAGCAGCCAACCGCCGGGACTAGCGGGAGACAATGAGCAGTTCTTC. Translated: CASSQPPGLAGDNEQFF.

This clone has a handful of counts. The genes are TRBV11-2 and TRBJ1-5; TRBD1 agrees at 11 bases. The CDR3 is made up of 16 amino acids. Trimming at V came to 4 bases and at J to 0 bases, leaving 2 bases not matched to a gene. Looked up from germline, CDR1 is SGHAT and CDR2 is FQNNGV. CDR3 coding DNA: TGTGCCAGCAGCTGGGGACAGGGGGTTAGCAATCAGCCCCAGCATTTT. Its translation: CASSWGQGVSNQPQHF.

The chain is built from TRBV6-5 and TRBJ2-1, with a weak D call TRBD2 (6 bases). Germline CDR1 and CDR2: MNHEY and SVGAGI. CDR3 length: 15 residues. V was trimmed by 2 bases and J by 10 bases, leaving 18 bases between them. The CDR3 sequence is CASSYRPLGGGEQFF. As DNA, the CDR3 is TGTGCCAGCAGTTACCGCCCCCTGGGGGGTGGGGAGCAGTTCTTC.

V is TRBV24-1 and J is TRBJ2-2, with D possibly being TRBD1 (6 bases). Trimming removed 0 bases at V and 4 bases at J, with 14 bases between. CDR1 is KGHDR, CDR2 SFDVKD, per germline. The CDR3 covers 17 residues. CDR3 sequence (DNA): TGTGCCACCAGTGATTTGGTTGGGGGCAAAGGCACCGGGGAGCTGTTTTTT. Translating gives CATSDLVGGKGTGELFF.

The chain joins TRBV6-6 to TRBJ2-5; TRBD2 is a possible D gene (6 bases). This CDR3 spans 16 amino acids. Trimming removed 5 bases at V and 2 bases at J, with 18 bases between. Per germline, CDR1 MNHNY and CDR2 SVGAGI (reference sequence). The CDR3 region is CASSRSGHTLQETQYF. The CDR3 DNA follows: TGTGCCAGCAGTCGAAGCGGGCATACTCTGCAAGAGACCCAGTACTTC.

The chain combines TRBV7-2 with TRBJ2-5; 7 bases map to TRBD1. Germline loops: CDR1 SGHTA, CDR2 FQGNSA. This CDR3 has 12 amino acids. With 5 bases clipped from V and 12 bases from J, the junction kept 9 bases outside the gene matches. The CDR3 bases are TGTGCCAGCAGCCTGAGCGGACAGGCCGAGTACTTC. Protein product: CASSLSGQAEYF.

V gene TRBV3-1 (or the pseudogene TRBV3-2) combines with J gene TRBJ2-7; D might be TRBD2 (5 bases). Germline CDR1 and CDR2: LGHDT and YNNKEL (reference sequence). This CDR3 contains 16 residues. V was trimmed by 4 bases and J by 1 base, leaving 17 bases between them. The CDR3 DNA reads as TGTGCCAGCAGCCCATATGGGGTCGGGGAATCCTACGAGCAGTACGTC. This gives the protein CASSPYGVGESYEQYV.

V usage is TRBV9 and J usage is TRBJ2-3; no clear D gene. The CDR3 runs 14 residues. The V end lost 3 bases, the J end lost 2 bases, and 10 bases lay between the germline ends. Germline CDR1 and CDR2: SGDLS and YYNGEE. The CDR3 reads CASSDVGYTDTQYF. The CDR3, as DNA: TGTGCCAGCAGCGACGTGGGCTACACAGATACGCAGTATTTT.

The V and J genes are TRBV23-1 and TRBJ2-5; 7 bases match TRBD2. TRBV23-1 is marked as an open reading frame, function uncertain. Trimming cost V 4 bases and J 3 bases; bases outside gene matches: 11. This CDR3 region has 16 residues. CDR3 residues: CASSPPGTTTKETQYF. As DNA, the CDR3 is TGCGCCAGCAGTCCGCCCGGGACTACAACCAAAGAGACCCAGTACTTC.

CDR3 coding DNA: TGTGCCAGCAGCTTAGGCGCAGGGGGCGCCGGTGGCTACACCTTC. Its protein product is CASSLGAGGAGGYTF. The chain has TRBV7-6 and TRBJ1-2, with TRBD1 identical over 8 bases. The CDR3 totals 15 residues. Trimming cost V 1 base and J 7 bases; bases outside gene matches: 8. From germline, CDR1 is SGHVS and CDR2 FNYEAQ.

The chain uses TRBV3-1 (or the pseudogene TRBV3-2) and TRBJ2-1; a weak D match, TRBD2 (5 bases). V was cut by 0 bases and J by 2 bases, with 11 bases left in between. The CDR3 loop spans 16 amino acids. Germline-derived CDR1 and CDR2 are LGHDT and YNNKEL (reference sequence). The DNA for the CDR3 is TGTGCCAGCAGCCAAGATCGAAGCGGTACCTACAATGAGCAGTTCTTC. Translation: CASSQDRSGTYNEQFF.

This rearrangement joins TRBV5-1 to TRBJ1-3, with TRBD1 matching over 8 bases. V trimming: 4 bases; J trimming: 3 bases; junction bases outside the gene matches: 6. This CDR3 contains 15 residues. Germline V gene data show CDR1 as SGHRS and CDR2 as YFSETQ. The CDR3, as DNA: TGCGCCAGCAGCAAACAGGGGGACGGTGGAAACACCATATATTTT. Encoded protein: CASSKQGDGGNTIYF.

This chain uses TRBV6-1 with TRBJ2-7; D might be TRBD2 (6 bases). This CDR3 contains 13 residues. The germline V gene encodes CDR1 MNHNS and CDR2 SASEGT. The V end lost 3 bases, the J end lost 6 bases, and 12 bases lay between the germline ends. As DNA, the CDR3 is TGTGCCAGCAGTGATACTAGCCCACGCGAGCAGTACGTC. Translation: CASSDTSPREQYV.

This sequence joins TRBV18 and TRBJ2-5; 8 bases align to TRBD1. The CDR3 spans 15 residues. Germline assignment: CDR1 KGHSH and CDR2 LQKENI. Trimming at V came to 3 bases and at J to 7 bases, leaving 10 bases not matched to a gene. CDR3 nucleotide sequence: TGTGCCAGCTCACCGGACAGGGCTAAGAGAAGGACCCAGTACTTC. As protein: CASSPDRAKRRTQYF. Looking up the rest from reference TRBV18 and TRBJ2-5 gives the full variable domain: NAGVMQNPRHLVRRRGQEARLRCSPMKGHSHVYWYRQLPEEGLKFMVYLQKENIIDESGMPKERFSAEFPKEGPSILRIQQVVRGDSAAYFCASSPDRAKRRTQYFGPGTRLLVL.

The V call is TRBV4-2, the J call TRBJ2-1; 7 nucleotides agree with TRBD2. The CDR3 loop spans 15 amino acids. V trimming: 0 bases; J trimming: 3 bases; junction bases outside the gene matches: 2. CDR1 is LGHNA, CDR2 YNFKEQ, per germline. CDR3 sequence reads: CASSQDREVYNEQFF. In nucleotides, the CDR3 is TGTGCCAGCAGCCAAGACCGGGAGGTCTACAATGAGCAGTTCTTC.

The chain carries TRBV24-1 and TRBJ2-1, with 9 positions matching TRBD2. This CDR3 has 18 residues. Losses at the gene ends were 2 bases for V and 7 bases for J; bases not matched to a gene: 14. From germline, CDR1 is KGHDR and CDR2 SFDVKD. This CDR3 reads CATSDSTVAGGKLNEQFF. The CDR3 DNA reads TGTGCCACCAGTGATTCCACGGTTGCGGGAGGGAAACTTAATGAGCAGTTCTTC.

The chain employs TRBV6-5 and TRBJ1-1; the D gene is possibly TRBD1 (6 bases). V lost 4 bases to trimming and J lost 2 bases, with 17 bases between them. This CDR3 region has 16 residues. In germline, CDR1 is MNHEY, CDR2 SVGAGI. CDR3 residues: CASSSGVGGGNTEAFF. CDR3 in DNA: TGTGCCAGCAGTTCAGGGGTAGGGGGGGGCAACACTGAAGCTTTCTTT.

The CDR3 DNA sequence: TGTGCCAGCAGCTCAAAAAAGCGGGGACTATTTCAAGAGACCCAGTACTTC. Translation gives CASSSKKRGLFQETQYF. The J gene is TRBJ2-5, the V gene TRBV7-9; 7 nucleotides agree with TRBD2. This CDR3 contains 17 residues. Trimming at V came to 4 bases and at J to 2 bases, leaving 13 bases not matched to a gene. The germline V gene encodes CDR1 SEHNR and CDR2 FQNEAQ (reference sequence).

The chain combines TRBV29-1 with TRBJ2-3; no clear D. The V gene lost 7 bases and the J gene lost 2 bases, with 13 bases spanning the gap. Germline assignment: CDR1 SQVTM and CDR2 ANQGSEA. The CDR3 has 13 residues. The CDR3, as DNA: TGCAGCGCCCGAGGCCCGCCCACAGATACGCAGTATTTT. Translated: CSARGPPTDTQYF.

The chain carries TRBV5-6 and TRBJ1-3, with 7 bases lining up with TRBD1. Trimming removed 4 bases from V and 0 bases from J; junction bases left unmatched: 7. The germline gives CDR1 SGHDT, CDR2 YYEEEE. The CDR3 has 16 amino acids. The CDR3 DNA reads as TGTGCCAGCAGCCCCGGGACAGCCTACTCTGGAAACACCATATATTTT. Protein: CASSPGTAYSGNTIYF.

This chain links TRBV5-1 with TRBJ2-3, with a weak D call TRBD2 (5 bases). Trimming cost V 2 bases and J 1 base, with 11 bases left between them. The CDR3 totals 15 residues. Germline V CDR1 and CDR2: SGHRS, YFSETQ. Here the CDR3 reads CASSFEIGGTDTQYF. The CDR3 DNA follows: TGCGCCAGCAGCTTCGAGATCGGGGGCACAGATACGCAGTATTTT.

The CDR3 sequence: CASSVAGVNTGELFF. The CDR3 DNA sequence: TGTGCCAGCAGCGTAGCGGGGGTGAACACCGGGGAGCTGTTTTTT. The chain uses TRBV6-5 and TRBJ2-2, with 9 bases identical to TRBD2. This CDR3 comprises 15 residues. From germline, CDR1 is MNHEY and CDR2 SVGAGI. Trimming cost V 6 bases and J 1 base; bases outside gene matches: 3.

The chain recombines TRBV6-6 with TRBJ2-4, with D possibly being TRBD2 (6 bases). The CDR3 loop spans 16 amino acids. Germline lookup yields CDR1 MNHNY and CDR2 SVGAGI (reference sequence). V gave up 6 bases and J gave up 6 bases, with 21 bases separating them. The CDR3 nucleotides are TGTGCCAGCAGCCAAGCGGTTCAAGGGAGGTCAAACATTCAGTACTTC. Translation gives CASSQAVQGRSNIQYF.

CDR3 sequence (DNA): TGCGCCAGCAGTGACCACCGGGACTTACAAGAGACCCAGTACTTC. Its protein is CASSDHRDLQETQYF. The chain recombines TRBV10-1 with TRBJ2-5, with a tentative D call TRBD2 (6 bases). The CDR3 contains 15 residues. V was shortened by 3 bases and J by 2 bases, with 13 bases between the two germline ends. CDR1 and CDR2 (germline): WNHNN, SYGVQD (reference sequence).

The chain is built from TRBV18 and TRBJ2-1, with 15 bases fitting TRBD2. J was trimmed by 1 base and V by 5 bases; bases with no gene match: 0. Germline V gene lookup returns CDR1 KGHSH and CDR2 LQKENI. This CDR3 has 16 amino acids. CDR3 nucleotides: TGTGCCAGCTCAGGGACTAGCGGGAGGTCCTACAATGAGCAGTTCTTC. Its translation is CASSGTSGRSYNEQFF.

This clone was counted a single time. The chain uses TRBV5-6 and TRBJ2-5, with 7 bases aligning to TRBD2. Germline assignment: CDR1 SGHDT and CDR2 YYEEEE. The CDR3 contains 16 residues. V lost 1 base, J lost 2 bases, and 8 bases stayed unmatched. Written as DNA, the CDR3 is TGTGCCAGCAGCTTGTTCGTGGGAGGGTTACAAGAGACCCAGTACTTC. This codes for CASSLFVGGLQETQYF.

CDR3 protein: CASSGGEVPYGYTF. CDR3 DNA sequence: TGCGCCAGCAGCGGAGGAGAAGTCCCCTATGGCTACACCTTC. The chain employs TRBV5-1 and TRBJ1-2, with D unclear. V dropped 4 bases and J dropped 4 bases, with 14 bases sitting between them. The CDR3 consists of 14 residues. CDR1 is SGHRS, CDR2 YFSETQ, per germline.

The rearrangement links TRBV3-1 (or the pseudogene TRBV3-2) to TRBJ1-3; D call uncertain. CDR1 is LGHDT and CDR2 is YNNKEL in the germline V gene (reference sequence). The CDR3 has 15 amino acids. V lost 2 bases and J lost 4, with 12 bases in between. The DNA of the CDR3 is TGTGCCAGCAGCCAACGATCGACACTCGGAAACACCATATATTTT. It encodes CASSQRSTLGNTIYF.